The 10 T cell receptor beta chains given below trace back to one sample, sequenced in a study of response to subunit inactivated influenza vaccine. TCRdb fed the RT-PCR reads into MiXCR, producing one record per CDR3 protein. The sample shows about 310,000 distinct CDR3 sequences, around a fifth of them seen only once. The sample was PBMCs from blood, taken less than 22 months after vaccination. The receptors stem from a man aged 45 to 70 who received an inactivated influenza vaccine.

J is TRBJ1-1 and V is TRBV20-1; tentative D call: TRBD1 (6 bases). The CDR3 has 14 residues. Germline V gives CDR1 DFQATT, CDR2 SNEGSKA (reference sequence). V shed 3 bases and J shed 5 bases, with 16 bases lying between them. The DNA of the CDR3 is TGCAGTGCTAGCCGGGGTGGCAGGGGAACTGAAGCTTTCTTT. Its translation is CSASRGGRGTEAFF.

The J gene is TRBJ2-7, the V gene TRBV5-1; 11 bases are a match to TRBD1. The germline V gene has CDR1 SGHRS and CDR2 YFSETQ. The CDR3 spans 16 residues. Unmatched junction bases numbered 8, after V lost 0 bases and J lost 6 bases. CDR3 region: CASSLAGQGATREQYF. The CDR3 DNA sequence: TGCGCCAGCAGCTTGGCCGGACAGGGGGCAACCCGCGAGCAGTACTTC. The entire variable domain, with the rest obtained from reference TRBV5-1 and TRBJ2-7, is as follows: KAGVTQTPRYLIKTRGQQVTLSCSPISGHRSVSWYQQTPGQGLQFLFEYFSETQRNKGNFPGRFSGRQFSNSRSEMNVSTLELGDSALYLCASSLAGQGATREQYFGPGTRLTVT.

The V gene is TRBV7-8, the J gene TRBJ1-2, with D unclear. From germline, CDR1 is SGHVS and CDR2 FQNEAQ. V lost 1 base and J lost 7, with 10 bases in between. There are 13 residues in the CDR3. The CDR3 loop reads CASSLGVRGGYTF. The CDR3 nucleotides are TGTGCCAGCAGCTTAGGAGTTCGAGGTGGCTACACCTTC. The variable domain in full, with the rest retrieved from reference TRBV7-8 and TRBJ1-2, is GAGVSQSPRYKVAKRGQDVALRCDPISGHVSLFWYQQALGQGPEFLTYFQNEAQLDKSGLPSDRFFAERPEGSVSTLKIQRTQQEDSAVYLCASSLGVRGGYTFGSGTRLTVV.

The chain has TRBV4-3 and TRBJ2-4; D might be TRBD2 (5 bases). This CDR3 is built from 15 residues. The ends were cut back, 4 bases at V and 5 bases at J, with 15 bases in the middle. CDR1 and CDR2 from the germline V gene are LGHNA and YSLEER. CDR3 region: CASSRAPGLENIQYF. The CDR3 nucleotides read TGCGCCAGCAGCCGCGCGCCAGGACTGGAAAACATTCAGTACTTC.

This clonotype has just a few counts. This chain connects TRBV6-2 or TRBV6-3 to TRBJ2-7; D is possibly TRBD1 (6 bases). Trimming shortened V by 1 base and J by 2 bases, and 9 bases separated the two germline ends. Germline V gene data show CDR1 as MNHEY and CDR2 as SVGEGT. This CDR3 comprises 14 residues. The CDR3 DNA follows: TGTGCCAGCAGTTACTATGGGGGCGCCTACGAGCAGTACTTC. Protein: CASSYYGGAYEQYF.

This clonotype was counted at least ten times. The chain couples TRBV7-9 to TRBJ1-1; no firm D call. This CDR3 comprises 16 residues. V lost 5 bases and J 6 bases, leaving 22 bases between the germline ends. Germline assignment: CDR1 SEHNR and CDR2 FQNEAQ (reference sequence). The chain's CDR3 is CASSPEPSREVSEAFF. The CDR3 nucleotides are TGTGCCAGCAGCCCGGAGCCGTCGCGTGAGGTATCTGAAGCTTTCTTT.

This clonotype was picked up a small number of times. The rearrangement joins TRBV4-3 to TRBJ2-3; a weak D match, TRBD1 (6 bases). V shed 1 base and J shed 2 bases, with 13 bases lying between them. The germline V gene encodes CDR1 LGHNA and CDR2 YSLEER. The CDR3 is made up of 16 amino acids. This CDR3 is CASSQVWTDNTDTQYF. The CDR3, as DNA: TGCGCCAGCAGCCAAGTCTGGACAGACAACACAGATACGCAGTATTTT.

This chain connects TRBV7-9 to TRBJ2-7; D might be TRBD1 or TRBD2, each matching 5 bases. V gave up 3 bases and J gave up 0 bases, with 18 bases separating them. Germline V lookup: CDR1 SEHNR, CDR2 FQNEAQ (reference sequence). CDR3 length: 17 residues. The CDR3 DNA reads as TGTGCCAGCAGCTTTAGGGAGAACAGGCCGAGCTCCTACGAGCAGTACTTC. It specifies CASSFRENRPSSYEQYF.

Here the CDR3 reads CASTRDRGNEQFF. The CDR3 bases are TGTGCCAGCACTCGGGACAGGGGGAATGAGCAGTTCTTC. The V and J genes are TRBV2 and TRBJ2-1; 11 nucleotides line up with TRBD1. This CDR3 contains 13 residues. CDR1 is SNHLY and CDR2 is FYNNEI in the germline V gene. V gave up 7 bases and J gave up 7 bases; unmatched junction bases: 3.

The chain recombines TRBV20-1 with TRBJ2-5; D is undetermined. CDR1 and CDR2 from the germline V gene are DFQATT and SNEGSKA (reference sequence). This CDR3 is 12 amino acids long. Trimming left V 6 bases short and J 5 bases short, with 13 bases between. The CDR3 DNA sequence: TGCAGTGCAAAACGAGCTTTGGAGACCCAGTACTTC. This codes for CSAKRALETQYF.